A selection of T cell receptor beta chains follows, all from one sample in a study of blood T cell repertoires in COVID-19. Data came from immunoSEQ multiplex PCR; TCRdb stores just in-frame clones and leaves some out. The table shows 200,000 to 250,000 clones, with around 84% occurring only once. Material: peripheral blood. The receptors here all came from a man aged 25 to 45 with active or convalescent COVID-19. Both conserved end residues are part of each CDR3. A D gene is named only where the DNA matches it firmly.

v_gene	d_gene	j_gene	CDR3aa	CDR3nt
TRBV5-4	TRBD1	TRBJ1-6	CASSLRQGAFGSPLHF	TGTGCCAGCAGCCTCAGACAGGGGGCTTTTGGTTCACCCCTCCACTTT
TRBV5-1	-	TRBJ1-1	CASSFEGETNTEAFF	TGCGCCAGCAGCTTTGAGGGGGAAACGAACACTGAAGCTTTCTTT
TRBV6-5	-	TRBJ1-2	CASSLELGGYGYTF	TGTGCCAGCAGTCTCGAGTTAGGAGGCTATGGCTACACCTTC
TRBV27	-	TRBJ1-4	CASSPSRSREKLFF	TGTGCCAGCAGTCCATCTCGTTCGAGGGAAAAACTGTTTTTT
TRBV6-5	-	TRBJ1-2	CASSYSLDSYGYTF	TGTGCCAGCAGTTACTCACTGGACAGCTATGGCTACACCTTC
TRBV2	-	TRBJ1-4	CASSQAGTNEKLFF	TGTGCCAGCAGTCAGGCAGGAACTAATGAAAAACTGTTTTTT
TRBV6-5	TRBD2	TRBJ2-5	CASSYAWASGQETQYF	TGTGCCAGCAGTTACGCTTGGGCTAGCGGGCAAGAGACCCAGTACTTC
TRBV6-5	-	TRBJ1-5	CASSPRSAGPQHF	TGTGCCAGCAGCCCAAGATCCGCGGGGCCCCAGCATTTT
TRBV9	TRBD2	TRBJ2-1	CASSTSGRPYNEQFF	TGTGCCAGCAGCACTAGCGGGAGGCCCTACAATGAGCAGTTCTTC
TRBV28	-	TRBJ1-2	CASTTGGGVGGYTF	TGTGCCAGCACTACCGGAGGGGGGGTTGGTGGCTACACCTTC
TRBV24-1	TRBD1	TRBJ2-7	CATSESGQGDEQYF	TGTGCCACCAGTGAATCCGGACAGGGGGACGAGCAGTACTTC
TRBV29-1	TRBD1	TRBJ1-4	CSVGTAINEKLFF	TGCAGCGTCGGGACAGCCATTAATGAAAAACTGTTTTTT
TRBV3-1/TRBV3-2	-	TRBJ1-2	CASSHLGIGYTF	TGTGCCAGCAGCCATCTAGGTATTGGCTACACCTTC
TRBV18	TRBD1	TRBJ1-1	CASSPQGARTEAFF	TGTGCCAGCTCACCCCAGGGGGCGAGAACTGAAGCTTTCTTT